Below, 14 T cell receptor beta chains from the same sample are listed, as sequenced in a study of blood T cell repertoires in COVID-19. The method was immunoSEQ multiplex PCR; TCRdb's version includes in-frame clones alone and lacks a portion of them. The repertoire includes approximately 300,000 clones, roughly 90% of them detected once, and roughly 2.5% sits in the top ten. The sample comprised PBMCs or T cells enriched from blood (not recorded which). Every receptor here comes from a man between 60 and 70 years old who had recovered from COVID-19.

The chain has TRBV24-1 and TRBJ2-1, with D maybe TRBD2 (8 bases). The germline V gene encodes CDR1 KGHDR and CDR2 SFDVKD. V lost 2 bases, J lost 4 bases, and 26 bases lay in between. There are 20 residues in the CDR3. CDR3 nucleotide sequence: TGTGCCACCAGTGATTCCTCCTCTCGATATAGCGGGGACAGTTACAATGAGCAGTTCTTC. It is translated as CATSDSSSRYSGDSYNEQFF.

The chain is built from TRBV28 and TRBJ1-1; D unresolved. The germline CDR1 and CDR2 sequences are MDHEN and SYDVKM. The CDR3 sequence is 13 residues long. Deletions cut 7 bases from V and 0 bases from J, with 9 bases between. CDR3 sequence reads: CASNIQMNTEAFF. CDR3 coding DNA: TGTGCCAGCAACATACAGATGAACACTGAAGCTTTCTTT. Drawing the rest from reference TRBV28 and TRBJ1-1, the complete variable domain is DVKVTQSSRYLVKRTGEKVFLECVQDMDHENMFWYRQDPGLGLRLIYFSYDVKMKEKGDIPEGYSVSREKKERFSLILESASTNQTSMYLCASNIQMNTEAFFGQGTRLTVV.

This chain joins TRBV25-1 and TRBJ2-1; 7 nucleotides agree with TRBD2. Germline V gene lookup returns CDR1 MGHDK and CDR2 SYGVNS. With 6 bases clipped from V and 0 bases from J, the junction kept 2 bases outside the gene matches. The CDR3 has 14 amino acids. CDR3 nucleotides: TGTGCCAGCAGGGGCGGGGGCTCCTACAATGAGCAGTTCTTC. Protein: CASRGGGSYNEQFF.

The chain employs TRBV9 and TRBJ2-1; D is unclear. This CDR3 is 13 amino acids long. Trimming took off 4 bases at V and 8 bases at J, with 13 bases between the two ends. Germline assignment: CDR1 SGDLS and CDR2 YYNGEE. As DNA, the CDR3 is TGTGCCAGCAGCACATACGTGGTCGATGAGCAGTTCTTC. Amino acids: CASSTYVVDEQFF.

This chain uses TRBV19 with TRBJ2-1; TRBD2 matches at 15 bases. Losses at the gene ends were 5 bases for V and 0 bases for J; bases not matched to a gene: 8. Germline V lookup: CDR1 LNHDA, CDR2 SQIVND (reference sequence). The CDR3 runs to 19 residues. The CDR3 here is CASSGGLAGGPSSYNEQFF. The CDR3 DNA is TGTGCCAGTAGTGGGGGACTAGCGGGAGGTCCGAGCTCCTACAATGAGCAGTTCTTC.

This chain connects TRBV27 to TRBJ2-5; 10 bases align to TRBD1. Losses at the gene ends were 4 bases for V and 5 bases for J; bases not matched to a gene: 7. CDR1 and CDR2 from the germline V gene are MNHEY and SMNVEV (reference sequence). This CDR3 spans 15 amino acids. This CDR3 reads CASSWGQGFLETQYF. The CDR3 DNA reads as TGTGCCAGCAGTTGGGGACAGGGGTTTCTCGAGACCCAGTACTTC.

The rearrangement links TRBV20-1 to TRBJ1-5; D not certain. V was clipped by 4 bases and J by 6 bases, with 25 bases between them. From germline, CDR1 is DFQATT and CDR2 SNEGSKA (reference sequence). This CDR3 has 17 residues. DNA of the CDR3: TGCAGTGCTAATGACCACGCCGCGACGCGGGTAGGTCAGCCCCAGCATTTT. Translating it yields CSANDHAATRVGQPQHF.

Concerning this clone itself: This CDR3 is also generated by other DNA sequences in the sample. The gene calls are TRBV3-1 (or the pseudogene TRBV3-2) and TRBJ1-4, with D possibly being TRBD1 (6 bases). Trimming took off 0 bases at V and 3 bases at J, with 11 bases between the two ends. This CDR3 has 16 residues. Germline CDR1 and CDR2: LGHDT and YNNKEL (reference sequence). CDR3 amino acids: CASSQDWGQANEKLFF. The CDR3, as DNA: TGTGCCAGCAGCCAAGACTGGGGGCAGGCTAATGAAAAACTGTTTTTT.

The chain carries TRBV27 and TRBJ1-6; D is unresolved. Trimming removed 5 bases from V and 4 bases from J, with 9 bases in between. There are 14 residues in the CDR3. Germline CDR1 MNHEY, CDR2 SMNVEV (reference sequence). The CDR3: CASSRTEYNSPLHF. Here the CDR3 DNA reads TGTGCCAGCAGTAGAACAGAGTATAATTCACCCCTCCACTTT.

This chain uses TRBV4-3 with TRBJ1-6; D unclear. This CDR3 has 15 residues. Looked up from germline, CDR1 is LGHNA and CDR2 is YSLEER. Trimming took off 0 bases at V and 13 bases at J, with 16 bases between the two ends. The CDR3 DNA sequence: TGCGCCAGCAGCCAAGATTTACAGATAACTTTGCCCCTCCACTTT. As protein: CASSQDLQITLPLHF.

V and J are TRBV27 and TRBJ1-6; D call uncertain. V lost 7 bases and J 6 bases, leaving 13 bases between the germline ends. Germline CDR1 MNHEY, CDR2 SMNVEV (reference sequence). The CDR3 has 14 residues. The CDR3 nucleotides read TGTGCCAGCAATGAACGGGGTACTAATTCACCCCTCCACTTT. This encodes CASNERGTNSPLHF.

This chain uses TRBV6-1 with TRBJ1-1, with TRBD1 identical over 8 bases. Per germline, CDR1 MNHNS and CDR2 SASEGT. J was trimmed by 3 bases and V by 4 bases; bases with no gene match: 13. The CDR3 contains 17 residues. The CDR3 is CASSALDRALGDTEAFF. Here the CDR3 DNA reads TGTGCCAGCAGTGCCCTGGACAGGGCTTTGGGGGACACTGAAGCTTTCTTT.

The rearrangement joins TRBV19 to TRBJ2-7; the D gene is possibly TRBD1 (5 bases). Germline V lookup: CDR1 LNHDA, CDR2 SQIVND (reference sequence). The length of the CDR3 is 14 residues. V lost 5 bases and J 0 bases, leaving 11 bases between the germline ends. The CDR3 DNA follows: TGTGCCAGTAGTGCGACAGTAAGCTCCTACGAGCAGTACTTC. Translated: CASSATVSSYEQYF.

The chain carries TRBV7-9 and TRBJ2-7; TRBD1 agrees at 7 bases. Unmatched junction bases numbered 9, after V lost 5 bases and J lost 2 bases. CDR3 length: 15 amino acids. Germline V lookup: CDR1 SEHNR, CDR2 FQNEAQ (reference sequence). The CDR3 bases are TGTGCCAGCAGCCACGGACAGGCGAAAACCTACGAGCAGTACTTC. This gives the protein CASSHGQAKTYEQYF. The full variable domain, with the rest looked up from reference TRBV7-9 and TRBJ2-7, is DTGVSQNPRHKITKRGQNVTFRCDPISEHNRLYWYRQTLGQGPEFLTYFQNEAQLEKSRLLSDRFSAERPKGSFSTLEIQRTEQGDSAMYLCASSHGQAKTYEQYFGPGTRLTVT.